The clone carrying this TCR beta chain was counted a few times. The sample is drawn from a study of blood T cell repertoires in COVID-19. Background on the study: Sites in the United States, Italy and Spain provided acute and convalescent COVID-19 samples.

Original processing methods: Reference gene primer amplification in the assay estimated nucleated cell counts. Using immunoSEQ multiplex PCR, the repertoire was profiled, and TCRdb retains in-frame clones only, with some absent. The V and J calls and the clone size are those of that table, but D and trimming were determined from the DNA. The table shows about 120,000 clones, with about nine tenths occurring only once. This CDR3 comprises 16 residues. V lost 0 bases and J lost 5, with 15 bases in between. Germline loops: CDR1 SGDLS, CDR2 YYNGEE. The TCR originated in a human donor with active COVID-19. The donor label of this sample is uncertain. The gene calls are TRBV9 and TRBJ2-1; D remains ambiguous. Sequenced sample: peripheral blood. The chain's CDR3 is CASSVAPRFGHNEQFF. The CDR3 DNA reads TGTGCCAGCAGCGTAGCTCCACGCTTTGGGCACAATGAGCAGTTCTTC. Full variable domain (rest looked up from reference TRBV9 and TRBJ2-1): DSGVTQTPKHLITATGQRVTLRCSPRSGDLSVYWYQQSLDQGLQFLIQYYNGEERAKGNILERFSAQQFPDLHSELNLSSLELGDSALYFCASSVAPRFGHNEQFFGPGTRLTVL.